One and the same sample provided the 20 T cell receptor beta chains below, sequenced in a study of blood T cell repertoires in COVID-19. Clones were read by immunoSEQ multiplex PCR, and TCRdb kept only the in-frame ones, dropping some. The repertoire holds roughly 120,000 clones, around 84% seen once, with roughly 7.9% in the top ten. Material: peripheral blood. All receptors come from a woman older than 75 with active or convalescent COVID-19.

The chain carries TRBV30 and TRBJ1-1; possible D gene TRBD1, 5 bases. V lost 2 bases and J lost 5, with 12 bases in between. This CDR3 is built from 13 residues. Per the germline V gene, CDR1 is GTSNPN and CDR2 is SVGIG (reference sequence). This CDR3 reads CAWSPLPGTEAFF. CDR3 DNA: TGTGCCTGGAGTCCCCTCCCAGGGACTGAAGCTTTCTTT. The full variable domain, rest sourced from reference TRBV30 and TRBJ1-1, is SQTIHQWPATLVQPVGSPLSLECTVEGTSNPNLYWYRQAAGRGLQLLFYSVGIGQISSEVPQNLSASRPQDRQFILSSKKLLLSDSGFYLCAWSPLPGTEAFFGQGTRLTVV.

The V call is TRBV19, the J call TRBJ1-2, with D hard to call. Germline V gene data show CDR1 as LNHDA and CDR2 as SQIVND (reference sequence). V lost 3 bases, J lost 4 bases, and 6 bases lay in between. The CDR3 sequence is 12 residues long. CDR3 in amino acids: CASSMRAYGYTF. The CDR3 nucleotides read TGTGCCAGTAGTATGCGAGCCTATGGCTACACCTTC.

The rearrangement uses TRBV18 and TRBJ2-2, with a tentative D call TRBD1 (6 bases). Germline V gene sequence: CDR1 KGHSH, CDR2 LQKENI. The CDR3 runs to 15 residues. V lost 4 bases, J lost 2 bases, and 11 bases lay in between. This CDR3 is CASSLWTANTGELFF. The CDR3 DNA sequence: TGTGCCAGCTCACTATGGACAGCAAACACCGGGGAGCTGTTTTTT.

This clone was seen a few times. The CDR3 DNA reads as TGTGCCAGTCTCTCACCGCGGGGGAGGTTTTCTGAAGCTTTCTTT. It translates to CASLSPRGRFSEAFF. The V call is TRBV19, the J call TRBJ1-1; maybe TRBD1 (5 bases). The CDR3 loop spans 15 amino acids. Between the trimmed V and J ends, which lost 8 bases and 6 bases, there was a span of 22 bases. Germline V gives CDR1 LNHDA, CDR2 SQIVND (reference sequence).

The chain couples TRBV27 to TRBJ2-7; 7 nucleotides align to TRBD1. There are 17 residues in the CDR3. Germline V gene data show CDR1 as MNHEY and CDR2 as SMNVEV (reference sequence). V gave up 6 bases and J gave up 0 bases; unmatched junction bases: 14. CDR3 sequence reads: CASRNTGQATSSYEQYF. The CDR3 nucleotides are TGTGCCAGCAGAAATACCGGACAGGCCACTAGCTCCTACGAGCAGTACTTC.

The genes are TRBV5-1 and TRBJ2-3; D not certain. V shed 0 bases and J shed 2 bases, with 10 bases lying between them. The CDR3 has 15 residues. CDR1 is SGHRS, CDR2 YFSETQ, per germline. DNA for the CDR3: TGCGCCAGCAGCTTGGGTATACTATCCACAGATACGCAGTATTTT. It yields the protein CASSLGILSTDTQYF.

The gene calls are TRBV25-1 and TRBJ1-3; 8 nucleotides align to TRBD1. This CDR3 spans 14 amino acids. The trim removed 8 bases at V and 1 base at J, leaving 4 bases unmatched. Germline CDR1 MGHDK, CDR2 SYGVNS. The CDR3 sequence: CASRQGRSGNTIYF. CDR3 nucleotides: TGTGCCAGCCGACAGGGGAGGTCTGGAAACACCATATATTTT. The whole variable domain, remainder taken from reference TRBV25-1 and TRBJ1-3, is EADIYQTPRYLVIGTGKKITLECSQTMGHDKMYWYQQDPGMELHLIHYSYGVNSTEKGDLSSESTVSRIRTEHFPLTLESARPSHTSQYLCASRQGRSGNTIYFGEGSWLTVV.

This CDR3 reads CASSKAGRGAYEQYF. CDR3 in DNA: TGTGCCAGCAGCAAAGCGGGCAGGGGAGCCTACGAGCAGTACTTC. This chain joins TRBV21-1 and TRBJ2-7; the table's D call, TRBD1, was not checked against the DNA. TRBV21-1 is termed a pseudogene. The CDR3 has 15 amino acids.

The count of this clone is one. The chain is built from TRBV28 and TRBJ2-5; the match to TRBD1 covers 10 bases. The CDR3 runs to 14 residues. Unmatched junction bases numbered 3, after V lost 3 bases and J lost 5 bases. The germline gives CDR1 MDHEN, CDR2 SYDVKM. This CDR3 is CASSLDRGYETQYF. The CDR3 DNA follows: TGTGCCAGCAGTTTGGACAGGGGGTATGAGACCCAGTACTTC.

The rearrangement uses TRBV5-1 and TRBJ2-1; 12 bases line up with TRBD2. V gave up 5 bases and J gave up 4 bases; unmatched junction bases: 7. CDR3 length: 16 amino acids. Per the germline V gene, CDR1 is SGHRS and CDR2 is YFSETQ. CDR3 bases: TGCGCCAGCAGACCTAGCGGGAGGGCCTCATACAATGAGCAGTTCTTC. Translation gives CASRPSGRASYNEQFF.

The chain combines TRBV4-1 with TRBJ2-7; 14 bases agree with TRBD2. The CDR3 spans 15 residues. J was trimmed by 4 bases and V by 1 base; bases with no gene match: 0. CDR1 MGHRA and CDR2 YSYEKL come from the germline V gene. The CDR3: CASSQGLAGGYEQYF. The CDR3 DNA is TGCGCCAGCAGCCAAGGACTAGCGGGAGGGTACGAGCAGTACTTC.

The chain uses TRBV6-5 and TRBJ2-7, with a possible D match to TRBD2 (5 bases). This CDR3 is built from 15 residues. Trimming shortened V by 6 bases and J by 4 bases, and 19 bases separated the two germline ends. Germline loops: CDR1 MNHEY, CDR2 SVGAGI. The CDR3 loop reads CASRDFTGSVYEQYF. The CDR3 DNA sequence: TGTGCCAGCAGGGATTTCACGGGATCCGTTTACGAGCAGTACTTC.

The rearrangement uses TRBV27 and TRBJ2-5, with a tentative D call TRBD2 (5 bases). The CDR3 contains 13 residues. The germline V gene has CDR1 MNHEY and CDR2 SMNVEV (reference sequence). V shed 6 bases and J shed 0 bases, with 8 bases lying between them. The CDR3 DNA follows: TGTGCCAGCAGCCGGAGGTACCAAGAGACCCAGTACTTC. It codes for CASSRRYQETQYF.

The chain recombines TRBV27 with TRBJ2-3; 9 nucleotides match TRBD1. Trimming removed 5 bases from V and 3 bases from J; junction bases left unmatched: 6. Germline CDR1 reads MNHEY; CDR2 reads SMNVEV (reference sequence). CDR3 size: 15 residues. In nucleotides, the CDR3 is TGTGCCAGCAGTATATGGACAGGGGCGACAGATACGCAGTATTTT. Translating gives CASSIWTGATDTQYF.

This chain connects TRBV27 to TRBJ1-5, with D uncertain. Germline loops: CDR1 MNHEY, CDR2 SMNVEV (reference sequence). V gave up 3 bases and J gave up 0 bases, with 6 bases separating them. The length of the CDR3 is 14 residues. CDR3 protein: CASSFQASNQPQHF. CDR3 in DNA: TGTGCCAGCAGTTTTCAGGCTAGCAATCAGCCCCAGCATTTT.

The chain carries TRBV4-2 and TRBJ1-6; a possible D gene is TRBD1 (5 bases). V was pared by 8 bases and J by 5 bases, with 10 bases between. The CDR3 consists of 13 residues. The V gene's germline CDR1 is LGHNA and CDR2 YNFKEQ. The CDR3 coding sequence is TGTGCCAGCCGCACAGGTGATAATTCACCCCTCCACTTT. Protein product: CASRTGDNSPLHF.

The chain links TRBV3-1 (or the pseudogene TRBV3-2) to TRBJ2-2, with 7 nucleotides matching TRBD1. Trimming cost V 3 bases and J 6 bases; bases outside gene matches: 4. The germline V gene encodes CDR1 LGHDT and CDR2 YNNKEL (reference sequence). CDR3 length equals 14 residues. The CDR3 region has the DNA TGTGCCAGCAGCCACCCGACAGGGTCCGGGGAGCTGTTTTTT. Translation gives CASSHPTGSGELFF.

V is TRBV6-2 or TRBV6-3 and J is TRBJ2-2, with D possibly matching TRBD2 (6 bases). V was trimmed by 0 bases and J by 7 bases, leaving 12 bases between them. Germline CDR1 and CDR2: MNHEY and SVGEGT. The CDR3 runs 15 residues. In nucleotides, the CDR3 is TGTGCCAGCAGTTACTCGCGACTAGTAATCGGGGAGCTGTTTTTT. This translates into CASSYSRLVIGELFF.

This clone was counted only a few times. The DNA for the CDR3 is TGCGCCAGCAGCTCCGACAGGATGAACACTGAAGCTTTCTTT. Translation: CASSSDRMNTEAFF. The V and J genes are TRBV5-1 and TRBJ1-1; weak D call: TRBD1 (6 bases). The CDR3 length is 14 residues. The V end was cut by 3 bases, the J end by 0 bases, with 9 bases between. Per germline, CDR1 SGHRS and CDR2 YFSETQ. Supplemented by reference TRBV5-1 and TRBJ1-1, the full variable domain reads KAGVTQTPRYLIKTRGQQVTLSCSPISGHRSVSWYQQTPGQGLQFLFEYFSETQRNKGNFPGRFSGRQFSNSRSEMNVSTLELGDSALYLCASSSDRMNTEAFFGQGTRLTVV.

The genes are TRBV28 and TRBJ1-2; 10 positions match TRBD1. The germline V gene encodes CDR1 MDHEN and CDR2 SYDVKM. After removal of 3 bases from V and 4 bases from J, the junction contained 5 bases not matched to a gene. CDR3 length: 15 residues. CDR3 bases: TGTGCCAGCAGTTTCGGACAGGGGGGGACCTATGGCTACACCTTC. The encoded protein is CASSFGQGGTYGYTF.